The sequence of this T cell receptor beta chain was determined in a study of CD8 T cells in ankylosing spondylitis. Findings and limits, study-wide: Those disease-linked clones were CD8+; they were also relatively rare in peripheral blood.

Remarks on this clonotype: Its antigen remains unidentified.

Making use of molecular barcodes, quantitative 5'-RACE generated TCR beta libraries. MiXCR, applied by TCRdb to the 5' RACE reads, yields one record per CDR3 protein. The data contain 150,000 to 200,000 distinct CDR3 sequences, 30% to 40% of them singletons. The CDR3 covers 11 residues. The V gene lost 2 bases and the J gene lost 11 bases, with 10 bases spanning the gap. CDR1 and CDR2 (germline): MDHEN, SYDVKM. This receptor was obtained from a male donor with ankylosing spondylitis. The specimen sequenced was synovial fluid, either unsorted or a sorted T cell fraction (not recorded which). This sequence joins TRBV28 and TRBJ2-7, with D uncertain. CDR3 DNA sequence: TGTGCCAGCAGTTTAAATAGGGAAAAGTACTTC. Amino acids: CASSLNREKYF.